There are a few counts of the clone carrying this T cell receptor (beta chain). Its antigen remains unidentified. CDR1 and CDR2 from the germline V gene are GTSNPN and SVGIG (reference sequence). Trimming removed 7 bases from V and 2 bases from J; junction bases left unmatched: 8. This CDR3 is built from 14 residues. The data were obtained in a study of beta chain features in type 1 diabetes. Sorting of CD4+ naive, central memory, regulatory and stem cell-like memory cells was performed via CD45RO/CCR7/CD25/CD127/CD95/CD27. The investigators reverse transcribed all of the isolated RNA, so they sequenced expressed TCRB transcripts. Method: immunoSEQ multiplex PCR; TCRdb's copy keeps in-frame clones and lacks some. Here the sample spans about 400,000 clones, 10% to 15% being singletons. Broader study findings: Type 1 diabetes patients had moderately but significantly shorter TCRB CDR3s in all four CD4+ subsets.

The V and J genes are TRBV30 and TRBJ2-3; 8 bases map to TRBD2. Sequencing was performed on naive CD4+ T cells from blood. This clonotype originated in a man in his late teens or twenties in good health. The CDR3 spells CASIRRGVTDTQYF. CDR3 DNA: TGTGCCTCGATTCGGCGGGGGGTCACAGATACGCAGTATTTT.